This is a list of T cell receptor beta chains from one sample in a study of shared clonotypes between healthy human individuals. Sequenced by immunoSEQ multiplex PCR; TCRdb stores in-frame clones only, minus some. The table lists over a million clones, approximately 80% of them singletons. Sequenced: memory CD4+ T cells from PBMCs. The receptor set was obtained from a man younger than 30 in good health. Some clones in this sample may be carry-over from other donors' samples. Both conserved end residues are part of each CDR3. D genes are given only for firm matches. A clone size is listed for some rows: how often the clone was seen (once, few, many), or a class if it is expanded.

j_call v_call clone_size d_call cdr3_aa cdr3_nt
TRBJ1-5 TRBV19 - - CASSIKAGKAGYSNQPQHF TGTGCCAGTAGTATAAAGGCGGGCAAGGCAGGATATAGCAATCAGCCCCAGCATTTT
TRBJ2-4 TRBV28 - - CASRPSIRQAGAKNIQYF TGTGCCAGCAGGCCGAGTATCAGACAGGCGGGAGCCAAAAACATTCAGTACTTC
TRBJ2-3 TRBV4-1 - TRBD1 CASSQGYPGQPIDTQYF TGCGCCAGCAGCCAAGGGTACCCGGGACAGCCGATAGATACGCAGTATTTT
TRBJ2-7 TRBV9 - TRBD2 CASSDGRGGYEQYF TGTGCCAGCAGCGATGGGAGGGGCGGCTACGAGCAGTACTTC
TRBJ1-4 TRBV13 - - CASSSTKRDEKLFF TGTGCCAGCAGCTCGACAAAAAGGGACGAAAAACTGTTTTTT
TRBJ2-7 TRBV28 - TRBD2 CASGEAGREEQYF TGTGCCAGCGGGGAAGCGGGGCGCGAGGAGCAGTACTTC
TRBJ2-3 TRBV10-3 - TRBD1 CAISGKGTGFTDTQYF TGTGCCATCAGTGGCAAGGGGACAGGATTTACAGATACGCAGTATTTT
TRBJ1-1 TRBV7-9 few TRBD1 CASSLADRDVDTEAFF TGTGCCAGCAGCTTGGCGGACAGGGATGTCGACACTGAAGCTTTCTTT
TRBJ2-7 TRBV7-3 - TRBD2 CASSLSGRRDEQYF TGTGCCAGCAGCCTTAGCGGGAGAAGGGACGAGCAGTACTTC
TRBJ1-1 TRBV28 - - CASRPSTRGTEAFF TGTGCCAGCAGGCCTTCGACGAGGGGCACTGAAGCTTTCTTT
TRBJ2-1 TRBV6-1 - - CASSERRAYHEQFF TGTGCCAGCAGTGAACGGCGAGCTTACCATGAGCAGTTCTTC
TRBJ2-1 TRBV19 - TRBD2 CASSILVLPTSGKEQFF TGTGCCAGTAGTATATTAGTTTTACCCACTAGCGGGAAAGAGCAGTTCTTC
TRBJ1-3 TRBV9 - - CASSPRAFSGNTIYF TGTGCCAGCAGCCCAAGGGCCTTCTCTGGAAACACCATATATTTT
TRBJ1-5 TRBV29-1 - - CSVREGSNQPQHF TGCAGCGTCAGGGAGGGTAGCAATCAGCCCCAGCATTTT
TRBJ2-7 TRBV19 once TRBD2 CASSKRTSGSGEQYF TGTGCCAGTAGTAAAAGGACTAGCGGGAGTGGCGAGCAGTACTTC
TRBJ1-2 TRBV5-4 - TRBD1 CASSLTGGAVGYTF TGTGCCAGCAGCTTGACAGGGGGCGCGGTGGGCTACACCTTC
TRBJ2-4 TRBV28 - - CASRGGHIQYF TGTGCCAGCAGGGGGGGGCACATTCAGTACTTC
TRBJ2-1 TRBV5-1 - - CASSSPGIASYNEQFF TGCGCCAGCTCTTCCCCCGGGATAGCGTCCTACAATGAGCAGTTCTTC
TRBJ1-2 TRBV15 - TRBD1 CATSRRGTGHDGYTF TGTGCCACCAGCAGACGAGGGACAGGACATGATGGCTACACCTTC
TRBJ2-7 TRBV2 - - CASSTGPYEQYF TGTGCCAGCAGTACAGGCCCCTACGAGCAGTACTTC
TRBJ1-2 TRBV19 - - CASSIARVNYGYTF TGTGCCAGTAGTATTGCCAGGGTTAACTATGGCTACACCTTC
TRBJ2-5 TRBV2 - TRBD1 CASSGLGTDPAQETQYF TGTGCCAGCAGTGGCCTGGGGACAGACCCCGCACAAGAGACCCAGTACTTC
TRBJ2-7 TRBV28 once - CASSLQGSEQYF TGTGCCAGCAGTCTCCAGGGTTCCGAGCAGTACTTC
TRBJ2-5 TRBV11-2 once - CASSPRTRGKTQYF TGTGCCAGCAGCCCACGGACCCGAGGAAAGACCCAGTACTTC
TRBJ2-1 TRBV5-1 - TRBD1 CASSPMTGNNEQFF TGCGCCAGCAGCCCCATGACAGGGAACAATGAGCAGTTCTTC
TRBJ2-5 TRBV20-1 few - CSARQETQYF TGCAGTGCTAGACAAGAGACCCAGTACTTC
TRBJ2-5 TRBV5-6 - TRBD2 CASSSGVAGGGETQYF TGTGCCAGCAGCTCAGGGGTAGCGGGAGGAGGAGAGACCCAGTACTTC
TRBJ2-5 TRBV7-9 once - CASSLGRNQETQYF TGTGCCAGCAGCTTGGGCCGAAACCAAGAGACCCAGTACTTC
TRBJ2-3 TRBV18 few - CASSPARSTDTQYF TGTGCCAGCTCACCGGCCAGAAGCACAGATACGCAGTATTTT
TRBJ2-7 TRBV5-1 few TRBD1 CASSRTGDEQYF TGCGCCAGCAGTCGGACAGGGGACGAGCAGTACTTC
TRBJ1-1 TRBV5-1 few - CASSLAAGTEAFF TGCGCCAGCAGCTTGGCGGCCGGGACTGAAGCTTTCTTT
TRBJ1-1 TRBV10-2 - - CASSPGRGNTEAFF TGCGCCAGCAGCCCCGGCAGGGGTAACACTGAAGCTTTCTTT
TRBJ2-7 TRBV5-1 - - CASSLDRENEQYF TGCGCCAGCAGCTTGGACAGGGAGAACGAGCAGTACTTC
TRBJ2-5 TRBV2 - TRBD2 CASSELASGGETQYF TGTGCCAGCAGTGAATTGGCTAGCGGAGGGGAGACCCAGTACTTC
TRBJ2-7 TRBV5-1 - TRBD1 CASSQQTGGFYEQYF TGCGCCAGCAGCCAACAGACAGGGGGCTTTTACGAGCAGTACTTC
TRBJ2-5 TRBV7-9 - TRBD2 CASSLLAGAQETQYF TGTGCCAGCAGCTTGCTAGCGGGAGCACAAGAGACCCAGTACTTC
TRBJ2-2 TRBV5-1 - - CASSLVSGLQTLAGELFF TGCGCCAGCAGCTTGGTTTCCGGACTCCAGACGTTGGCCGGGGAGCTGTTTTTT
TRBJ2-3 TRBV7-7 once TRBD2 CASSPQRGDTQYF TGTGCCAGCAGCCCACAGCGGGGGGATACGCAGTATTTT
TRBJ1-2 TRBV7-8 few - CASSLGAGNTFNYGYTF TGTGCCAGCAGCTTAGGGGCAGGGAATACTTTTAACTATGGCTACACCTTC
TRBJ2-1 TRBV5-1 once - CASSSTRAQFF TGCGCCAGCAGCTCTACCCGTGCGCAGTTCTTC
TRBJ2-5 TRBV30 - TRBD2 CAWSRLAGETQYF TGTGCCTGGAGTCGACTAGCGGGAGAGACCCAGTACTTC
TRBJ2-4 TRBV7-8 - TRBD1 CASSLESGGIQYF TGTGCCAGCAGCTTAGAGTCAGGGGGCATTCAGTACTTC
TRBJ2-1 TRBV7-3 - - CASSTRTAPTYNEQFF TGTGCCAGCAGCACCCGGACAGCTCCTACCTACAATGAGCAGTTCTTC
TRBJ2-5 TRBV20-1 - - CSAYHGGTQYF TGCAGTGCCTACCATGGCGGTACCCAGTACTTC
TRBJ1-1 TRBV4-2 - TRBD1 CASQDRVNTEAFF TGTGCCAGTCAGGACAGGGTAAACACTGAAGCTTTCTTT
TRBJ1-1 TRBV2 - TRBD1 CASSRQGTEAFF TGTGCCAGCAGTCGACAGGGCACTGAAGCTTTCTTT
TRBJ2-2 TRBV5-6 few - CASTSRAGAGELFF TGTGCCAGCACCTCTCGGGCCGGGGCCGGGGAGCTGTTTTTT
TRBJ2-6 TRBV5-4 - - CASSLAGPGANVLTF TGTGCCAGCAGCTTGGCAGGGCCTGGGGCCAACGTCCTGACTTTC
TRBJ1-5 TRBV28 - - CASKNGARYQPQHF TGTGCCTCCAAGAACGGGGCTCGTTATCAGCCCCAGCATTTT